This T cell receptor beta chain was sequenced for a study of T-cell memory formation after mild COVID-19. Constant-segment primers and 5'RACE yielded cDNA libraries for TCR alpha and TCR beta, each carrying sample barcodes and UMIs. Using its own MiXCR run on the 5' RACE reads, TCRdb lists one record per CDR3 protein. This sample has some 490,000 distinct CDR3 sequences, with 18% found just once. Findings and limits, study-wide: For second-wave clones that peaked at day 37, SARS-CoV-2 specificity went unverified. Mainly in CM and EM were contracting CD4+ clones; CD8+ were in EMRA.

This clonotype was counted between two and nine times. Its matching antigen is unknown. The CDR3 totals 15 residues. CDR1 is MNHNS and CDR2 is SASEGT in the germline V gene. V was clipped by 3 bases and J by 5 bases; unmatched bases: 6. The gene calls are TRBV6-1 and TRBJ2-5, with 10 bases lining up with TRBD1. The sample consisted of PBMCs or a T cell subset sorted from them (not recorded which). The clonotype originates from an adult woman who had mild COVID-19 (a few samples of this study predate the infection). Cell type and time point are not known. The CDR3 nucleotides read TGTGCCAGCAGTGACCGGGACAGGGGTTGGGAGACCCAGTACTTC. Translated, it gives CASSDRDRGWETQYF.